This T cell receptor beta chain was found in a study of T-cell reconstitution after alpha-beta-depleted transplantation in children. The study, taken as a whole, reports: Newly made T cells mostly supplied T-cell counts and diversity one year after transplant.

TCRbeta library preparation incorporated unique molecular identifiers. TCRdb passed the PCR reads through MiXCR, listing each CDR3 protein once. The sample shows about 980,000 distinct CDR3 sequences, about 29% of them seen only once. This clonotype was seen a handful of times. Its target is unknown. The CDR3 totals 14 residues. Trimming stripped 7 bases from V and 1 base from J, with 14 bases between. The clonotype originates from a boy under two years old who had a stem cell transplant for SCID, so the T cells may come from the graft donor. The sample in question was PBMCs, mostly from graft donor cells, obtained 360 days after TCRalphabeta/CD19-depleted stem cell transplant. The rearrangement joins TRBV12-3 or TRBV12-4 to TRBJ2-7, with D unclear. CDR3 in DNA: TGTGCCAGCACCCCCGGCTACCATTCCTACGAGCAGTACTTC. Translated, it gives CASTPGYHSYEQYF.